Sequencing of this T cell receptor (beta chain) was carried out in a study of blood T cell repertoires in COVID-19. As for the study in general: PBMCs, B-cell-depleted T cells, or T cells provided the cDNA or gDNA that made up the material.

As processed by the authors: Amplified reference gene primers provided the basis for estimating nucleated cell counts. This table comes from immunoSEQ multiplex PCR, and its TCRdb copy is limited to in-frame clones, with some not included. That table is the source of V, J and clone size, and D and trimming were worked out from the DNA. The repertoire includes 150,000 to 200,000 clones, 87% of them detected once, and about a fifth sits in the top ten. This clone has just a few counts. This CDR3 region has 16 residues. Trimming left V 6 bases short and J 0 bases short, with 17 bases between. Looked up from germline, CDR1 is MNHNY and CDR2 is SVGAGI (reference sequence).

This chain connects TRBV6-6 to TRBJ1-1; perhaps TRBD1 as D (5 bases). Sequencing was carried out using peripheral blood. This clonotype was obtained from a man aged 55 to 70 with active or convalescent COVID-19. CDR3 protein: CASRPQVNQMNTEAFF. CDR3 DNA: TGTGCCAGCAGACCACAGGTCAACCAAATGAACACTGAAGCTTTCTTT.